Detailed here is one T cell receptor (beta chain). Its antigen is still unknown. These data come from a study of T cell responses to AZD1222 COVID-19 vaccine. Study-wide findings and caveats: Clonal diversity was possibly underestimated, and white British individuals and females predominated among donors.

V dropped 6 bases and J dropped 8 bases, with 20 bases sitting between them. Germline V gene data show CDR1 as MNHEY and CDR2 as SMNVEV (reference sequence). This CDR3 is built from 15 residues. Second doses that came at about 4 or about 12 weeks were put together. TCRdb's table, derived via immunoSEQ multiplex PCR, lists solely in-frame clones and lacks some. This table holds more than 85,000 clones, 85% to 95% found once. The V gene is TRBV27, the J gene TRBJ2-1; TRBD1 might be the D (6 bases). Source: peripheral blood, taken 28 days after the second AZD1222 dose. This TCR derives from an adult who received the AZD1222 COVID-19 vaccine. The chain's CDR3 is CASRFWTARIHEQFF. CDR3 in DNA: TGTGCCAGCAGGTTTTGGACAGCCCGCATCCATGAGCAGTTCTTC.